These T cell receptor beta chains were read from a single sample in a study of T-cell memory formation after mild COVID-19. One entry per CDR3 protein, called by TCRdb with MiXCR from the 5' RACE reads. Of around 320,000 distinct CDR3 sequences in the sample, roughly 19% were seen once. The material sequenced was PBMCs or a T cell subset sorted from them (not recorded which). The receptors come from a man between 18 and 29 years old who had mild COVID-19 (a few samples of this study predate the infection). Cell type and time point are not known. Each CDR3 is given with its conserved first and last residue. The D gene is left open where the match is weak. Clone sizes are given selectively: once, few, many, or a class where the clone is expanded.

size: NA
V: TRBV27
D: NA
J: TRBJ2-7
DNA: TGTGCCAGCAGCTCGCCAGCTCGGACATTCTCCGAGCAGTACTTC
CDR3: CASSSPARTFSEQYF

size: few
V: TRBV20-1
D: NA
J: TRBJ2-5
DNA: TGCAGTGCTAGACCCAGCGGACTCCTCTCGCGAGAGACCCAGTACTTC
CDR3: CSARPSGLLSRETQYF

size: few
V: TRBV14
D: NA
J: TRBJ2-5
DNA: TGTGCCAGCAGCCTATCAGAGGATCCGTACCAAGAGACCCAGTACTTC
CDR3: CASSLSEDPYQETQYF

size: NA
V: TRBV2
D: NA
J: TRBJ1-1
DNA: TGTGCCAGCAGTGGGCCAGGGCGAACTGAAGCTTTCTTT
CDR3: CASSGPGRTEAFF

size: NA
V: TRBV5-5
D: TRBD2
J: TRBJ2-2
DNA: TGTGCCAGCAGCTCTTTAGCGGGGGGCCCCACCGGGGAGCTGTTTTTT
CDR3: CASSSLAGGPTGELFF

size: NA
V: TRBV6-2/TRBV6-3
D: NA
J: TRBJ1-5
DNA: TGTGCCAGCAGTTCGTATGACGTGGGTCAGCCCCAGCATTTT
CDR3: CASSSYDVGQPQHF

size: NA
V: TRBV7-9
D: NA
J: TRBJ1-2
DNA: TGTGCCAGCAGTCGGAGTTTCGGCTACACCTTC
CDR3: CASSRSFGYTF

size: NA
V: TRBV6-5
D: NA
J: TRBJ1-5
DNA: TGTGCCAGCAGTTACAATAATCAGCCCCAGCATTTT
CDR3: CASSYNNQPQHF

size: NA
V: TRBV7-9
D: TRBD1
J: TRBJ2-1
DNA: TGTGCCAGCAGCCCCCCGGACAGGGAGACCTACAATGAGCAGTTCTTC
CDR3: CASSPPDRETYNEQFF

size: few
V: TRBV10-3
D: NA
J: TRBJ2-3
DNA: TGTGCCATCGTCAGAGGGACAGATACGCAGTATTTT
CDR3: CAIVRGTDTQYF

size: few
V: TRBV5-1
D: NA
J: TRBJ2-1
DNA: TGCGCCAGCAGTCAAGGTTCCAATGAGCAGTTCTTC
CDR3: CASSQGSNEQFF

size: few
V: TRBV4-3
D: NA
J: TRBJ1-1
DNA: TGCGCCAGCAGCCAAGAAAGAAGGGGAGGTACTGAAGCTTTCTTT
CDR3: CASSQERRGGTEAFF

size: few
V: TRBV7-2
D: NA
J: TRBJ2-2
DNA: TGTGCCAGCAGCAGAGGGTGGGCAGACGGGGAGCTGTTTTTT
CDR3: CASSRGWADGELFF

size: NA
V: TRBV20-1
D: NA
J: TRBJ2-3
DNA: TGCAGTGCTAGGTCGGGGCAGGGAGGTTTTACAGATACGCAGTATTTT
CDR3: CSARSGQGGFTDTQYF

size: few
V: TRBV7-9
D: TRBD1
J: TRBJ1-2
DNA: TGTGCCAGCAGCCCAAACGAGGGGGCTGGTGGCTACACCTTC
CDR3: CASSPNEGAGGYTF

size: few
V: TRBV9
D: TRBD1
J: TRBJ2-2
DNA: TGTGCCAGCGGAGAGGGGGCTCTTTTGCCCGGGGAGCTGTTTTTT
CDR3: CASGEGALLPGELFF

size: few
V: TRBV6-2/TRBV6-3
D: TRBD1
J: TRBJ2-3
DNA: TGTGCCAGCACCTCCGTGGACAGGGACACAGATACGCAGTATTTT
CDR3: CASTSVDRDTDTQYF

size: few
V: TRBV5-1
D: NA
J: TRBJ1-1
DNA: TGCGCCAGCAGCTTGGCGATGGACGGACCGAACACTGAAGCTTTCTTT
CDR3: CASSLAMDGPNTEAFF

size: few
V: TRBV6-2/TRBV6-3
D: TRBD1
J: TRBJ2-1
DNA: TGTGCCAGCAGTTACACCCTGACAGGGGGCAATGAGCAGTTCTTC
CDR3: CASSYTLTGGNEQFF

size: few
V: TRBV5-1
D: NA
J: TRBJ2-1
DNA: TGCGCCAGCAGCGGACCCCTTGAGCAGTTCTTC
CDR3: CASSGPLEQFF

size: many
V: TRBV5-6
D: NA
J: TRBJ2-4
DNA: TGTGCCAGCAGCTTTAAGGGGGGAAACATTCAGTACTTC
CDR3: CASSFKGGNIQYF

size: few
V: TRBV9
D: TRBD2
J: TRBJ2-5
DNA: TGTGCCAGCAGCGTAAGGGGGACTAGCGGGGGGAACCAAGAGACCCAGTACTTC
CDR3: CASSVRGTSGGNQETQYF

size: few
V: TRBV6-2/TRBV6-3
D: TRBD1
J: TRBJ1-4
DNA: TGTGCCAGCAGTTCTCAGGGGGATGAAAAACTGTTTTTT
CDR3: CASSSQGDEKLFF

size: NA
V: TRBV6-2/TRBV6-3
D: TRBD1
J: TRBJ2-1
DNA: TGTGCCAGCAGTTACCGACAGGGCGGGCGGGATGAGCAGTTCTTC
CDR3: CASSYRQGGRDEQFF

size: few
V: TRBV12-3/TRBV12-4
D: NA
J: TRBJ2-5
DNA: TGTGCCAGCAGTTTCAGACCCCAAGAGACCCAGTACTTC
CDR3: CASSFRPQETQYF

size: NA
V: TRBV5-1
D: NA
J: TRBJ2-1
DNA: TGCGCCAGCAGCGGCGTAACAGGGACGGGAGGACAGTTCTTC
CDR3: CASSGVTGTGGQFF